Listed below are T cell receptor beta chains from one sample, sequenced in a study of human T cells and chemical hapten exposure. MiXCR, applied by TCRdb to the RACE reads, yields one record per CDR3 protein. The sample contains 350,000 to 400,000 distinct CDR3 sequences, 4.5% to 6% of which appear only once. The input for sequencing was whole blood, taken in connection with sensitization to the hapten diphenylcyclopropenone (DPC). Receptors originate from a woman aged 45 to 65 with alopecia areata. Some clones in this sample may be carry-over from other donors' samples. CDR3s include the opening cysteine and the closing phenylalanine or tryptophan. Fields, in order: J gene, V gene, D gene, clone size, CDR3 DNA, CDR3 protein. A D gene is named only where the DNA matches it firmly. Expanded clones are given a class, and other clones once, few, many or no size at all.

>TRBJ2-2|TRBV29-1|-|-
TGCAGCGTTTCACGAATCTCGGGCACCGGGGAGCTGTTTTTT
CSVSRISGTGELFF
>TRBJ1-6|TRBV7-2|-|few
TGTGCCAGCAGCTTGGGCGAAGCCTGGTATTCACCCCTCCACTTT
CASSLGEAWYSPLHF
>TRBJ2-7|TRBV6-2/TRBV6-3|-|few
TGTGCCAGCTTGGGACTTCACGAGCAGTACTTC
CASLGLHEQYF
>TRBJ2-2|TRBV6-5|-|many
TGTGCCAGCAGTACTGGTCGGGGGAACACCGGGGAGCTGTTTTTT
CASSTGRGNTGELFF
>TRBJ1-6|TRBV7-9|-|few
TGTGCCAGCAGCTTAGCGCAGCAGTTCTATAATTCACCCCTCCACTTT
CASSLAQQFYNSPLHF
>TRBJ2-3|TRBV7-2|TRBD2|-
TGTGCCAGCACCGGAGCGGGAGGGCCCTCTACGCAGTATTTT
CASTGAGGPSTQYF
>TRBJ1-3|TRBV2|-|many
TGTGCCAGCAAGGGGGGGACGGACTCTGGAAACACCATATATTTT
CASKGGTDSGNTIYF
>TRBJ1-1|TRBV2|-|few
TGTGCCAGCAGTGTAACAGGGTTGAGTAGTACTGAAGCTTTCTTT
CASSVTGLSSTEAFF
>TRBJ1-1|TRBV2|-|many
TGTGCCAGCAGGGAGAACACTGAAGCTTTCTTT
CASRENTEAFF
>TRBJ2-1|TRBV28|-|many
TGTGCCAGCAGTTTAACCGCGGGGCAGTTCTTC
CASSLTAGQFF
>TRBJ1-4|TRBV2|-|-
TGTGCCGTTCACAGGGCGACTAATGAAAAACTGTTTTTT
CAVHRATNEKLFF
>TRBJ2-3|TRBV24-1|TRBD2|many
TGTGCCACCAGTGACCCTCGTATAGCGGGAGTAGATACGCAGTATTTT
CATSDPRIAGVDTQYF
>TRBJ2-1|TRBV24-1|-|many
TGTGCCACCAGTGATTTAACCAGGAGGCAGTTCTTC
CATSDLTRRQFF
>TRBJ2-3|TRBV6-1|-|many
TGTGCCAGCAGTGATTCCGGGACCCCTACCCTAGAGGCGCAGTATTTT
CASSDSGTPTLEAQYF
>TRBJ2-5|TRBV7-9|-|-
TGTGCCAGCAGCTTAATGGGGGGCCGCAGGCAAGAGACCCAGTACTTC
CASSLMGGRRQETQYF
>TRBJ2-3|TRBV30|-|many
TGTGCCTGGAGTGTTTGGCGGGACGCAGATACGCAGTATTTT
CAWSVWRDADTQYF
>TRBJ2-7|TRBV6-5|TRBD2|once
TGTGCCAGCAGTGATTCAGCGGGAGGGCCCTTCGAGCAGTACTTC
CASSDSAGGPFEQYF
>TRBJ2-3|TRBV24-1|TRBD2|many
TGTGCCACCAGTGAAGGACTAGCGGGAGTATGGTATTTT
CATSEGLAGVWYF
>TRBJ1-5|TRBV20-1|-|few
TGCAGTGCTAGAGTCGGGAGCAATCAGCCCCAGCATTTT
CSARVGSNQPQHF
>TRBJ2-3|TRBV7-2|TRBD2|few
TGTGCCAGCAGCTTACGGGGACTAGCGGGGGGAATAGATACGCAGTATTTT
CASSLRGLAGGIDTQYF
>TRBJ1-5|TRBV7-2|-|-
TGTGCCAGCAGCCCCCAGGGCCGAATTCAGCCCCAGCATTTT
CASSPQGRIQPQHF
>TRBJ2-1|TRBV9|-|many
TGTGCCAGCAGCCCCCGTCTGAATGAGCAGTTCTTC
CASSPRLNEQFF
>TRBJ2-5|TRBV7-9|-|many
TGTGCCAGCACCCGCGAAGAGACCCAGTACTTC
CASTREETQYF
>TRBJ1-1|TRBV9|-|few
TGTGCCAGCAGCGTAGACCAGGGCGGGACTGAAGCTTTCTTT
CASSVDQGGTEAFF
>TRBJ1-4|TRBV29-1|-|few
TGCAGCGTAGGAGGGGAGGAAGGTAGTGAAAAACTGTTTTTT
CSVGGEEGSEKLFF
>TRBJ2-7|TRBV20-1|-|-
TGCAGTGCTAGAGGCCGGGACTTGAAGGGGGGGTCCTACGAGCAGTACTTC
CSARGRDLKGGSYEQYF
>TRBJ2-3|TRBV20-1|-|few
TGCAGTGCTAGAGATGAGGGGACGGGCACAGATACGCAGTATTTT
CSARDEGTGTDTQYF
>TRBJ2-7|TRBV9|-|many
TGTGCCAGCAGCGTAGGTTCGGCCTACGAGCAGTACTTC
CASSVGSAYEQYF
>TRBJ1-1|TRBV20-1|-|many
TGCAGTGCCGATGAAGCTTTCTTT
CSADEAFF
>TRBJ2-2|TRBV4-3|-|many
TGCGCCAGCAGCCAAGGTCAGAACACCGGGGAGCTGTTTTTT
CASSQGQNTGELFF
>TRBJ2-7|TRBV20-1|TRBD2|few
TGCAGTGCTAGAAAGCGGGGGGGATTAGTGCACGAGCAGTACTTC
CSARKRGGLVHEQYF
>TRBJ1-4|TRBV30|TRBD1|-
TGTGCCTGGAGTGGGCAGGGGGATGAAAAACTGTTTTTT
CAWSGQGDEKLFF
>TRBJ1-4|TRBV20-1|TRBD1|-
TGCAGTGCTCAAGGGTCGGGGACAGGGGAAGAAAAACTGTTTTTT
CSAQGSGTGEEKLFF
>TRBJ1-1|TRBV7-2|TRBD1|few
TGTGCCAGCGGGACAGGGGGCCTCTTAACGGCTGAAGCTTTCTTT
CASGTGGLLTAEAFF
>TRBJ2-1|TRBV5-6|-|many
TGTGCCAGCAGCCCGGATTTCGTGGAGAGATACAATGAGCAGTTCTTC
CASSPDFVERYNEQFF
>TRBJ2-6|TRBV4-3|-|few
TGCGCCAGCGGGGGTACTGGGGCCAACGTCCTGACTTTC
CASGGTGANVLTF
>TRBJ1-3|TRBV12-3/TRBV12-4|TRBD1|-
TGTGCCAGCAGGATCCACTGGGACAGCAGCTCTGGAAACACCATATATTTT
CASRIHWDSSSGNTIYF
>TRBJ2-3|TRBV28|TRBD1|many
TGTGCCAGCAGTTCAGACAGGGCCACCATTAGCACAGATACGCAGTATTTT
CASSSDRATISTDTQYF
>TRBJ1-2|TRBV3-1|-|many
TGTGCCAGCAGCCAAGAAGGGGCCAGGGCACGAGGCTACACCTTC
CASSQEGARARGYTF
>TRBJ1-6|TRBV10-2|-|-
TGCGCCAGCAGTGAGGTTTCCTCGACTTCACCCCTCCACTTT
CASSEVSSTSPLHF
>TRBJ1-2|TRBV11-2|-|many
TGTGCCAGCAGCGAAGGGGAGCTTATCTATGGCTACACCTTC
CASSEGELIYGYTF
>TRBJ2-7|TRBV7-2|-|-
TGTGCCAGCAGCCCTCAATGGGGGCGCTCGGGCCACGAGCAGTACTTC
CASSPQWGRSGHEQYF
>TRBJ2-2|TRBV11-2|TRBD2|few
TGTGCCAGCTCCCGGACTAGCGGGAGGGCCCATACCGGGGAGCTGTTTTTT
CASSRTSGRAHTGELFF
>TRBJ1-1|TRBV11-2|-|many
TGTGCCAGCAGCTTAGGCGGCTGGGGTGAAGCTTTCTTT
CASSLGGWGEAFF
>TRBJ1-2|TRBV12-5|-|-
TGTGCTAGTGGTCCGACGGAAGACTATGGCTACACCTTC
CASGPTEDYGYTF
>TRBJ2-5|TRBV7-2|-|many
TGTGCCAGCAGCTTAACGCTTGTTAGACAAGAGACCCAGTACTTC
CASSLTLVRQETQYF
>TRBJ2-7|TRBV20-1|TRBD1|many
TGCAGTGCCCGCCCCTCAGGGGGAGAGGGCGAGCAGTACTTC
CSARPSGGEGEQYF
>TRBJ2-5|TRBV5-1|-|-
TGCGCCAGCAGCCGGGACGGGAGACAAGAGACCCAGTACTTC
CASSRDGRQETQYF
>TRBJ1-4|TRBV6-5|-|many
TGTGCCAGCAGTTACGCTATCGAGATGAGGGGTGAAAAACTGTTTTTT
CASSYAIEMRGEKLFF
>TRBJ1-3|TRBV4-3|-|many
TGCGCCAGCAGCCAAGAGGATTCTGGAAACACCATATATTTT
CASSQEDSGNTIYF
>TRBJ1-1|TRBV23-1|-|-
TGCGCCAGCAGTCAATCGGTAGAGAACACTGAAGCTTTCTTT
CASSQSVENTEAFF
>TRBJ1-5|TRBV6-5|TRBD1|few
TGTGCCAGCAGTGGACAGGGAGACAATCAGCCCCAGCATTTT
CASSGQGDNQPQHF
>TRBJ1-3|TRBV14|-|many
TGTGCCAGCAGCCAAAGGTTGTCTGGAAACACCATATATTTT
CASSQRLSGNTIYF
>TRBJ2-1|TRBV20-1|-|-
TGCAGTGCTAGAGATCGGGGGACCTACAATGAGCAGTTCTTC
CSARDRGTYNEQFF
>TRBJ1-1|TRBV6-5|-|-
TGTGCCAGCTACGGAGCCATTGAAGCTTTCTTT
CASYGAIEAFF